Listed below are T cell receptor beta chains from one sample, sequenced in a study of blood T cell repertoires in COVID-19. Libraries were prepared by immunoSEQ multiplex PCR; TCRdb keeps only in-frame clonotypes and omits some of them. This table holds 130,000 or so clones, roughly 90% found once. Sequences were obtained from peripheral blood. The receptors shown here come from a man aged 65 to 79 with active COVID-19. Both conserved end residues are part of each CDR3. Fields, in order: D gene, clone size, V gene, J gene, CDR3 protein, CDR3 DNA. D genes are given only for firm matches. A row's size may be missing; if present it is once, few, many or a size class.

TRBD1,.,TRBV28,TRBJ1-2,CASSLRQGAGDYGYTF,TGTGCCAGCAGTTTACGCCAGGGGGCCGGGGACTATGGCTACACCTTC
TRBD2,.,TRBV5-1,TRBJ2-5,CASSYPSRLAGGPTQETQYF,TGCGCCAGCAGCTACCCCAGTCGACTAGCGGGAGGACCAACCCAAGAGACCCAGTACTTC
TRBD1,.,TRBV9,TRBJ1-1,CASSAGGAVNTEAFF,TGTGCCAGCAGCGCAGGGGGCGCGGTGAACACTGAAGCTTTCTTT
TRBD2,.,TRBV5-1,TRBJ2-3,CASTGTSGSNTQYF,TGCGCCAGCACCGGGACTAGCGGGAGTAATACGCAGTATTTT
TRBD2,.,TRBV2,TRBJ2-3,CAFGQGTPSGSSTDTQYF,TGTGCTTTTGGCCAGGGGACCCCTAGCGGGAGTTCAACAGATACGCAGTATTTT
.,.,TRBV7-2,TRBJ1-6,CASSRNSPLHF,TGTGCCAGCAGCCGTAATTCACCCCTCCACTTT
TRBD1,.,TRBV2,TRBJ2-6,CASSGRDRASSGANVLTF,TGTGCCAGCAGTGGTAGGGACAGGGCCAGCTCTGGGGCCAACGTCCTGACTTTC
TRBD2,.,TRBV5-8,TRBJ2-7,CASSQAGGTTYEQYF,TGTGCCAGCAGTCAAGCGGGAGGCACTACCTACGAGCAGTACTTC
.,.,TRBV7-2,TRBJ2-1,CASRQDIIYNEQFF,TGTGCCAGCCGGCAGGACATCATTTACAATGAGCAGTTCTTC
TRBD2,.,TRBV19,TRBJ2-7,CASSSRAGGALLEQYF,TGTGCCAGTAGTTCCCGAGCGGGAGGTGCCCTCCTCGAGCAGTACTTC
.,.,TRBV3-1/TRBV3-2,TRBJ2-2,CASSQGVRRTGELFF,TGTGCCAGCAGCCAAGGGGTGAGGCGCACCGGGGAGCTGTTTTTT
TRBD2,.,TRBV19,TRBJ2-3,CASRSLAGGADTQYF,TGTGCCAGTAGAAGTTTAGCGGGAGGGGCAGATACGCAGTATTTT
TRBD1,.,TRBV9,TRBJ1-1,CASSPGDRFSEAFF,TGTGCCAGCAGCCCCGGGGACAGGTTCTCTGAAGCTTTCTTT
.,few,TRBV7-9,TRBJ1-2,CASSPGVGTGYTF,TGTGCCAGCAGCCCCGGGGTTGGTACCGGCTACACCTTC
.,.,TRBV4-1,TRBJ2-7,CASSHLYEQYF,TGCGCCAGCAGCCATCTATACGAGCAGTACTTC
TRBD1,.,TRBV10-1,TRBJ1-4,CASSDSPGGGGDYNEKLFF,TGCGCCAGCAGTGATTCCCCAGGGGGAGGCGGGGATTATAATGAAAAACTGTTTTTT
.,.,TRBV24-1,TRBJ1-3,CATSDSTVDGNTIYF,TGTGCCACCAGTGATTCGACAGTAGATGGAAACACCATATATTTT
TRBD2,once,TRBV6-2/TRBV6-3,TRBJ2-2,CASSYLAGGPATGELFF,TGTGCCAGCAGTTACTTAGCGGGAGGGCCTGCGACCGGGGAGCTGTTTTTT
.,.,TRBV20-1,TRBJ2-5,CSARYLETQYF,TGCAGTGCTAGATACTTAGAGACCCAGTACTTC
TRBD1,.,TRBV30,TRBJ1-2,CAWSAQGAGGYTF,TGTGCCTGGAGTGCCCAGGGGGCAGGAGGCTACACCTTC
.,.,TRBV5-1,TRBJ2-7,CASSLTPGSYEQYF,TGCGCCAGCAGCTTGACTCCGGGCTCCTACGAGCAGTACTTC
TRBD2,few,TRBV5-1,TRBJ2-7,CASSLGPTSGSYEQYF,TGCGCCAGCAGCTTGGGTCCGACTAGCGGGTCCTACGAGCAGTACTTC
TRBD1,.,TRBV28,TRBJ1-2,CASSIGTGVLYGYTF,TGTGCCAGCAGTATCGGGACAGGGGTCCTCTATGGCTACACCTTC
.,.,TRBV6-4,TRBJ2-1,CASSPLLGGGYNEQFF,TGTGCCAGCAGTCCTCTCTTAGGGGGTGGGTACAATGAGCAGTTCTTC
.,few,TRBV4-3,TRBJ1-6,CASSQDTGNNSPLHF,TGCGCCAGCAGCCAAGATACAGGGAATAATTCACCCCTCCACTTT
.,.,TRBV6-5,TRBJ2-1,CASSKQYSYNEQFF,TGTGCCAGCAGTAAACAGTACTCCTACAATGAGCAGTTCTTC
TRBD2,.,TRBV4-1,TRBJ2-1,CASSQDRAGGSSNEQFF,TGCGCCAGCAGCCAAGATAGGGCGGGGGGGTCCTCTAATGAGCAGTTCTTC
.,few,TRBV10-3,TRBJ2-7,CAISEMGGEQYF,TGTGCCATCAGTGAGATGGGAGGTGAGCAGTACTTC
TRBD1,.,TRBV25-1,TRBJ2-5,CASSDTGVNIETQYF,TGTGCCAGCAGCGATACAGGGGTAAACATAGAGACCCAGTACTTC
.,.,TRBV28,TRBJ1-5,CASSDQGGSNQPQHF,TGTGCCAGCAGTGATCAGGGCGGTAGCAATCAGCCCCAGCATTTT
TRBD1,.,TRBV6-5,TRBJ1-2,CASTQRDRVYTF,TGTGCCAGCACCCAAAGAGACAGGGTCTACACCTTC
.,once,TRBV6-6,TRBJ2-7,CASSYRPRDEQYF,TGCGCCAGCAGTTACCGCCCGAGGGACGAGCAGTACTTC
TRBD2,.,TRBV5-1,TRBJ2-1,CASSLGVLAGPSSYNEQFF,TGCGCCAGCAGCTTGGGAGTCCTAGCGGGCCCGAGCTCCTACAATGAGCAGTTCTTC
TRBD2,.,TRBV7-2,TRBJ2-3,CASSPTSGRAADTQYF,TGTGCCAGCAGCCCAACTAGCGGGAGGGCCGCAGATACGCAGTATTTT
TRBD2,.,TRBV7-2,TRBJ2-7,CASSPGLAGGAYEQYF,TGTGCCAGCAGCCCGGGACTAGCGGGAGGAGCCTACGAGCAGTACTTC
TRBD1,.,TRBV5-8,TRBJ1-5,CASSLGGRGSNQPQHF,TGTGCCAGCAGCTTGGGCGGCAGGGGGAGCAATCAGCCCCAGCATTTT
.,once,TRBV4-2,TRBJ2-7,CASSQDRGGRYEQYF,TGTGCCAGCAGCCAAGATCGCGGGGGCCGGTACGAGCAGTACTTC
.,once,TRBV28,TRBJ1-6,CASKQGGNSPLHF,TGTGCCAGCAAACAGGGAGGGAATTCACCCCTCCACTTT
.,once,TRBV2,TRBJ2-5,CASNPRPQETQYF,TGTGCCAGCAATCCGAGGCCCCAAGAGACCCAGTACTTC
.,.,TRBV5-1,TRBJ2-1,CASSLAYFSYNEQFF,TGCGCCAGCAGCCTGGCCTATTTCTCCTACAATGAGCAGTTCTTC
.,.,TRBV6-2/TRBV6-3,TRBJ2-3,CASSYPPGRRGTDTQYF,TGTGCCAGCAGTTACCCACCAGGCAGGCGGGGCACAGATACGCAGTATTTT
.,.,TRBV28,TRBJ2-6,CASGGREYPSGANVLTF,TGTGCCAGCGGGGGTCGGGAGTACCCCTCTGGGGCCAACGTCCTGACTTTC
.,.,TRBV2,TRBJ2-7,CASSVAGEQYF,TGTGCCAGCAGTGTGGCAGGGGAGCAGTACTTC